The 14 T cell receptor beta chains presented below share a single source sample, sequenced in a study of T cell responses to AZD1222 COVID-19 vaccine. Sequenced by immunoSEQ multiplex PCR; TCRdb stores in-frame clones only, minus some. Of 65,000 to 85,000 clones in the sample, 80% were seen once. The sample consisted of peripheral blood, taken 28 days after the second AZD1222 dose. These receptors came from an adult who received the AZD1222 COVID-19 vaccine.

A single count supports this clone. The CDR3 coding sequence is TGTGCCAGCAGTTACAACCCGACAGTTAACACTGAAGCTTTCTTT. Protein: CASSYNPTVNTEAFF. The genes are TRBV6-2 or TRBV6-3 and TRBJ1-1; tentatively, D is TRBD1 (5 bases). CDR1 MNHEY and CDR2 SVGEGT come from the germline V gene. The CDR3 has 15 residues. Trimming removed 2 bases from V and 2 bases from J, with 12 bases in between.

A single count supports this clone. The chain joins TRBV23-1 to TRBJ2-7, with TRBD1 as a possible D gene (5 bases). TRBV23-1 is treated as an ORF (open reading frame) with a function not yet certain. The length of the CDR3 is 18 residues. V was pared by 0 bases and J by 4 bases, with 22 bases between. CDR3 DNA: TGCGCCAGCAGTCAATCTCAGGATTTAGGACACCCTTTTTACGAGCAGTACTTC. Translated: CASSQSQDLGHPFYEQYF.

The chain has TRBV5-5 and TRBJ1-4; the match to TRBD1 covers 11 bases. Unmatched junction bases numbered 8, after V lost 3 bases and J lost 7 bases. Germline CDR1 is SGHKS and CDR2 is YYEKEE (reference sequence). This CDR3 contains 16 residues. For the CDR3, the DNA is TGTGCCAGCAGCTCCTCTACCGGGACAGGGGGTGAAAAACTGTTTTTT. This sequence encodes CASSSSTGTGGEKLFF.

This clone has a single count. The chain uses TRBV2 and TRBJ2-3, with D perhaps TRBD1 (6 bases). Trimming removed 5 bases at V and 2 bases at J, with 11 bases between. The CDR3 contains 14 residues. The germline gives CDR1 SNHLY, CDR2 FYNNEI. In nucleotides, the CDR3 is TGTGCCAGCAGTACAGGGCTCTACACAGATACGCAGTATTTT. This gives the protein CASSTGLYTDTQYF.

The chain employs TRBV2 and TRBJ1-6; D is unclear. This CDR3 is built from 12 residues. V dropped 6 bases and J dropped 7 bases, with 7 bases sitting between them. Germline values: CDR1 SNHLY, CDR2 FYNNEI. This CDR3 reads CASSEMNSPLHF. CDR3 nucleotide sequence: TGTGCCAGCAGCGAGATGAATTCACCCCTCCACTTT.

This chain uses TRBV9 with TRBJ2-1, with 9 bases matching TRBD1. The CDR3 runs 15 residues. Germline assignment: CDR1 SGDLS and CDR2 YYNGEE. Germline trimming cut 4 bases from V and 3 bases from J; bases unmatched to any gene: 5. In DNA form, the CDR3 reads TGTGCCAGCAGCACATTGACAGGGGGCTACAATGAGCAGTTCTTC. Protein: CASSTLTGGYNEQFF.

V usage is TRBV11-2 and J usage is TRBJ2-7; the match to TRBD2 covers 9 bases. The CDR3 sequence is 14 residues long. The germline V gene has CDR1 SGHAT and CDR2 FQNNGV. With 5 bases clipped from V and 7 bases from J, the junction kept 9 bases outside the gene matches. The chain's CDR3 is CASSLIAGAGEQYF. CDR3 DNA sequence: TGTGCCAGCAGCCTCATAGCGGGGGCGGGGGAGCAGTACTTC.

This clone has only one observation. V usage is TRBV6-1 and J usage is TRBJ1-2; 10 nucleotides match TRBD1. V shed 4 bases, J shed 5 bases, and the junction held 10 bases outside the gene matches. CDR1 is MNHNS, CDR2 SASEGT, per germline. The CDR3 is made up of 16 amino acids. This chain's CDR3 is CASSGAPGQGRYGYTF. CDR3 nucleotide sequence: TGTGCCAGCAGTGGTGCCCCGGGACAGGGGCGGTATGGCTACACCTTC.

This rearrangement joins TRBV6-5 to TRBJ1-2; 7 positions match TRBD1. The trim removed 6 bases at V and 3 bases at J, leaving 10 bases unmatched. CDR1 is MNHEY, CDR2 SVGAGI, per germline. This CDR3 is built from 15 residues. The CDR3 DNA is TGTGCCAGCAGAAGACAGGGAGCCATCTACTATGGCTACACCTTC. It is translated as CASRRQGAIYYGYTF.

The chain employs TRBV4-2 and TRBJ1-2; D remains unclear. The germline V gene encodes CDR1 LGHNA and CDR2 YNFKEQ. The CDR3 is 15 amino acids. Deletions cut 0 bases from V and 3 bases from J, with 11 bases between. The CDR3 loop is CASSQDAGSDYGYTF. Here the CDR3 DNA reads TGTGCCAGCAGCCAAGATGCGGGTAGCGACTATGGCTACACCTTC.

As for this clone: Other DNA sequences in this specimen translate into the identical CDR3. V usage is TRBV5-1 and J usage is TRBJ1-3, with D unclear. Germline CDR1 reads SGHRS; CDR2 reads YFSETQ. This CDR3 comprises 11 residues. V was cut by 2 bases and J by 7 bases, with 4 bases left in between. The CDR3 loop is CASSFGNTIYF. CDR3 nucleotide sequence: TGCGCCAGCAGCTTTGGGAACACCATATATTTT. The whole variable domain, remainder taken from reference TRBV5-1 and TRBJ1-3, is KAGVTQTPRYLIKTRGQQVTLSCSPISGHRSVSWYQQTPGQGLQFLFEYFSETQRNKGNFPGRFSGRQFSNSRSEMNVSTLELGDSALYLCASSFGNTIYFGEGSWLTVV.

The chain recombines TRBV7-6 with TRBJ2-7; D is undetermined. Per germline, CDR1 SGHVS and CDR2 FNYEAQ. V gave up 1 base and J gave up 0 bases, with 10 bases separating them. The length of the CDR3 is 15 residues. The CDR3 DNA is TGTGCCAGCAGCTTAGGTGTGGCAGTCTCCTACGAGCAGTACTTC. It yields the protein CASSLGVAVSYEQYF.

This clone was counted once. The chain employs TRBV6-2 or TRBV6-3 and TRBJ2-7; TRBD1 matches 7 bases. The V gene end was trimmed by 6 bases and the J gene end by 3 bases; junction bases not matched to a gene: 11. The CDR3 has 15 residues. Germline loops: CDR1 MNHEY, CDR2 SVGEGT. CDR3 sequence (DNA): TGTGCCAGCAGCCCAGGGGGTGGCCCGGTCTACGAGCAGTACTTC. Amino acids: CASSPGGGPVYEQYF.

The rearrangement uses TRBV3-1 (or the pseudogene TRBV3-2) and TRBJ1-2, with D perhaps TRBD1 (6 bases). Germline CDR1 and CDR2: LGHDT and YNNKEL (reference sequence). Trimming shortened V by 4 bases and J by 2 bases, and 14 bases separated the two germline ends. The CDR3 loop spans 15 amino acids. For the CDR3, the DNA is TGTGCCAGCAGCCCCGAAAGGACAGCGAACTATGGCTACACCTTC. Amino acids: CASSPERTANYGYTF.